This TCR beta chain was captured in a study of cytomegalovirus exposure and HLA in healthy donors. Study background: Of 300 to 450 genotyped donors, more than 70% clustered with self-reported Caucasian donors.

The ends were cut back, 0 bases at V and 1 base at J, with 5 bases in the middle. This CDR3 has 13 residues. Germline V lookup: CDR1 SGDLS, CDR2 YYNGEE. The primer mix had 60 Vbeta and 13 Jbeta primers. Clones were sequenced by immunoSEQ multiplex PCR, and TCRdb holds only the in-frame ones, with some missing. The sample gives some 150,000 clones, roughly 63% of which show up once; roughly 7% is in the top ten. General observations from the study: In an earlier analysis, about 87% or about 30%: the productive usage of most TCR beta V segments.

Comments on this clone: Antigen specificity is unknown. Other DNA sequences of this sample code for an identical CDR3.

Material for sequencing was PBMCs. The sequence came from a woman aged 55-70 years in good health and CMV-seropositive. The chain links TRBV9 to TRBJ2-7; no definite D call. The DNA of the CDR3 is TGTGCCAGCAGCGTAGGTCAGTCCTACGAGCAGTACTTC. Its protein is CASSVGQSYEQYF.